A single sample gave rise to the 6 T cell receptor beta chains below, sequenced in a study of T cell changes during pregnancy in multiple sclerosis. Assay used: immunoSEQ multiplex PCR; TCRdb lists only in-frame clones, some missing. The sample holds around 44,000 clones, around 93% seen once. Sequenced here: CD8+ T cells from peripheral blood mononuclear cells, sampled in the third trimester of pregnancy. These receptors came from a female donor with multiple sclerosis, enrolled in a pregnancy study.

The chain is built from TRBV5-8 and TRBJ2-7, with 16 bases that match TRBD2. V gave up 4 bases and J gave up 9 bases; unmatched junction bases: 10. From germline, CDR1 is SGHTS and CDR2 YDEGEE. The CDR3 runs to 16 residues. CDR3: CASSRRGTSGRVGQYF. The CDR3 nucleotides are TGTGCCAGCAGCCGTCGCGGGACTAGCGGGAGGGTAGGGCAGTACTTC.

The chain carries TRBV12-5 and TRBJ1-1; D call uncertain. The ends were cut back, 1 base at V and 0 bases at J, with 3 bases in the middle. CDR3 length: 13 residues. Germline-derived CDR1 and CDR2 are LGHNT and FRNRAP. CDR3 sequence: CASGLALNTEAFF. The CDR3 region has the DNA TGTGCTAGTGGTTTGGCCTTGAACACTGAAGCTTTCTTT.

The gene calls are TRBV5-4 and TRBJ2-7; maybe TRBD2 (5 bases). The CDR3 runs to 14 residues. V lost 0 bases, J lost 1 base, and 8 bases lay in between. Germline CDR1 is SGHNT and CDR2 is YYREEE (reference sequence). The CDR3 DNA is TGTGCCAGCAGCTTGGTGGGCGGGTCCTACGAGCAGTACTTC. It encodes CASSLVGGSYEQYF.

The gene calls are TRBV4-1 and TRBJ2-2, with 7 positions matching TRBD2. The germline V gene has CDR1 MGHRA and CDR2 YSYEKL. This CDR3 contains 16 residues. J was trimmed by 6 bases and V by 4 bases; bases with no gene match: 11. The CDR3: CASSLLGGMSAGELFF. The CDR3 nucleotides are TGCGCCAGCAGCCTCCTGGGGGGGATGTCGGCCGGGGAGCTGTTTTTT.

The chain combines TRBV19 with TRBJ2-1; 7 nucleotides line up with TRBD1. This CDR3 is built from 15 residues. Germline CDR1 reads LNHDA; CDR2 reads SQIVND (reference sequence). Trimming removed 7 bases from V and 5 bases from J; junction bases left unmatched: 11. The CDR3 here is CASTLVSGGNNEQFF. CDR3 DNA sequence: TGTGCCAGTACCCTTGTCTCAGGGGGTAACAATGAGCAGTTCTTC.

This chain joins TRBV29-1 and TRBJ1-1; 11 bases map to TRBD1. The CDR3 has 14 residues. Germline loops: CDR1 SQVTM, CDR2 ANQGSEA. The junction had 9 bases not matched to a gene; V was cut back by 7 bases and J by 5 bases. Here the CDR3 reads CSAAKGTGGTEAFF. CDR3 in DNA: TGCAGCGCAGCGAAGGGGACAGGGGGTACTGAAGCTTTCTTT.